These 30 T cell receptor beta chains originate from one sample sequenced in a study of T cell responses to AZD1222 COVID-19 vaccine. TCRdb keeps only in-frame clones here, not all; method: immunoSEQ multiplex PCR. Of about 130,000 clones listed, over 75% are singletons. This specimen was peripheral blood, taken 28 days after the second dose of the MenACWY control vaccine. These receptors were obtained from an adult who received the MenACWY meningococcal vaccine as a control.

The gene calls are TRBV2 and TRBJ1-1; D not certain. Germline CDR1 reads SNHLY; CDR2 reads FYNNEI. The CDR3 has 13 residues. V was pared by 10 bases and J by 3 bases, with 15 bases between. The CDR3 DNA sequence: TGTGCCACCGTTGTGAGTGAATACACTGAAGCTTTCTTT. Protein: CATVVSEYTEAFF.

V usage is TRBV2 and J usage is TRBJ2-7; no clear D. The CDR3 runs 11 residues. Trimming took off 3 bases at V and 7 bases at J, with 7 bases between the two ends. Germline V gene lookup returns CDR1 SNHLY and CDR2 FYNNEI. The CDR3 sequence is CASSEGWEQYF. CDR3 in DNA: TGTGCCAGCAGTGAGGGGTGGGAGCAGTACTTC.

The V and J genes are TRBV29-1 and TRBJ1-1, with D maybe TRBD1 (6 bases). V lost 3 bases, J lost 3 bases, and 20 bases lay in between. From germline, CDR1 is SQVTM and CDR2 ANQGSEA. The CDR3 covers 16 residues. CDR3 in amino acids: CSVDLQGWGGHTEAFF. The CDR3 bases are TGCAGCGTTGATCTCCAGGGATGGGGGGGGCACACTGAAGCTTTCTTT.

The chain joins TRBV24-1 to TRBJ2-1, with 7 nucleotides matching TRBD1. CDR1 and CDR2 (germline): KGHDR, SFDVKD. CDR3 size: 16 residues. V trimming: 3 bases; J trimming: 7 bases; junction bases outside the gene matches: 11. The DNA for the CDR3 is TGTGCCACCAGTGATGGGGTAGGGGGCGGTTTGAATGAGCAGTTCTTC. Translation gives CATSDGVGGGLNEQFF.

The CDR3 sequence is CASSLAGAENQPQHF. In nucleotides, the CDR3 is TGTGCCAGCAGCTTGGCTGGGGCGGAAAATCAGCCCCAGCATTTT. This chain joins TRBV5-4 and TRBJ1-5, with a weak D call TRBD1 (5 bases). Germline V gene sequence: CDR1 SGHNT, CDR2 YYREEE (reference sequence). V was shortened by 0 bases and J by 4 bases, with 11 bases between the two germline ends. This CDR3 has 15 residues.

The chain combines TRBV9 with TRBJ1-3; D remains ambiguous. V lost 5 bases to trimming and J lost 0 bases, with 6 bases between them. The CDR3 length is 13 residues. The germline V gene has CDR1 SGDLS and CDR2 YYNGEE. In nucleotides, the CDR3 is TGTGCCAGCAGTCCTACCTCTGGAAACACCATATATTTT. Protein: CASSPTSGNTIYF.

This clone was observed a few times. This chain connects TRBV24-1 to TRBJ2-1, with 7 bases that match TRBD1. The CDR3 consists of 15 residues. The J segment lost 6 bases and the V segment lost 4 bases, leaving 8 bases of the junction unmatched. Germline loops: CDR1 KGHDR, CDR2 SFDVKD. Here the CDR3 reads CATSDRTGPLNEQFF. Here the CDR3 DNA reads TGTGCCACCAGTGACCGGACAGGACCCCTCAATGAGCAGTTCTTC.

The rearrangement links TRBV18 to TRBJ2-1, with D hard to call. Germline CDR1 is KGHSH and CDR2 is LQKENI. The CDR3 runs to 14 residues. Deletions cut 0 bases from V and 6 bases from J, with 9 bases between. Here the CDR3 reads CASSPPRTLNEQFF. CDR3 coding DNA: TGTGCCAGCTCACCACCGAGGACCCTCAATGAGCAGTTCTTC.

The V call is TRBV7-9, the J call TRBJ1-2; the D gene is possibly TRBD1 (5 bases). Looked up from germline, CDR1 is SEHNR and CDR2 is FQNEAQ (reference sequence). Trimming stripped 5 bases from V and 3 bases from J, with 19 bases between. The CDR3 has 16 amino acids. The CDR3 is CASSGTRTLLYYGYTF. The CDR3, as DNA: TGTGCCAGCAGCGGGACCCGGACACTCTTGTACTATGGCTACACCTTC.

The chain employs TRBV10-1 and TRBJ2-3; TRBD2 agrees at 7 bases. The length of the CDR3 is 15 residues. V dropped 2 bases and J dropped 5; count of bases not matched to a gene: 7. Germline CDR1 is WNHNN and CDR2 is SYGVQD (reference sequence). Written as DNA, the CDR3 is TGCGCCAGCAGTGAGGATCGGGGGGACGGAGATACGCAGTATTTT. Translating it yields CASSEDRGDGDTQYF.

The chain employs TRBV6-2 or TRBV6-3 and TRBJ2-1, with D hard to call. Trimming shortened V by 2 bases and J by 12 bases, and 5 bases separated the two germline ends. The CDR3 contains 10 residues. Germline V CDR1 and CDR2: MNHEY, SVGEGT. Here the CDR3 DNA reads TGTGCCAGCAGTTACGGATGGCAGTTCTTC. It codes for CASSYGWQFF.

CDR3 nucleotide sequence: TGTGCCAGCGTTAGGGGGGGGGCAGATACGCAGTATTTT. This encodes CASVRGGADTQYF. The genes are TRBV12-3 or TRBV12-4 and TRBJ2-3, with D perhaps matching TRBD2 (7 bases). V was trimmed by 8 bases and J by 4 bases, leaving 13 bases between them. The CDR3 contains 13 residues.

The V gene is TRBV6-5, the J gene TRBJ2-7, with 10 bases lining up with TRBD1. Germline values: CDR1 MNHEY, CDR2 SVGAGI. This CDR3 comprises 15 residues. V gave up 2 bases and J gave up 6 bases; unmatched junction bases: 7. DNA of the CDR3: TGTGCCAGCAGTTACGCGACAGGGGGCGGTTTCGAGCAGTACTTC. Protein: CASSYATGGGFEQYF.

The rearrangement joins TRBV6-5 to TRBJ2-3; 8 nucleotides line up with TRBD2. J gave up 1 base and V 7 bases, and 7 bases lay outside the gene matches. The CDR3 contains 15 residues. From germline, CDR1 is MNHEY and CDR2 SVGAGI. Here the CDR3 reads CASTSGSLRTDTQYF. Here the CDR3 DNA reads TGTGCCAGCACCAGCGGGAGCCTCCGCACAGATACGCAGTATTTT.

The chain recombines TRBV6-5 with TRBJ1-6; 9 nucleotides line up with TRBD1. The trim removed 2 bases at V and 7 bases at J, leaving 0 bases unmatched. The germline V gene has CDR1 MNHEY and CDR2 SVGAGI. CDR3 length: 14 amino acids. CDR3 bases: TGTGCCAGCAGTTACGGGACAGGGAATTCACCCCTCCACTTT. The encoded protein is CASSYGTGNSPLHF.

The chain uses TRBV5-6 and TRBJ2-3, with 8 nucleotides matching TRBD2. The V gene's germline CDR1 is SGHDT and CDR2 YYEEEE. The trim removed 3 bases at V and 4 bases at J, leaving 4 bases unmatched. The CDR3 has 14 residues. CDR3 coding DNA: TGTGCCAGCAGCTCAAAGCGGGGGTCAGATACGCAGTATTTT. This translates into CASSSKRGSDTQYF. Supplemented by reference TRBV5-6 and TRBJ2-3, the full variable domain reads DAGVTQSPTHLIKTRGQQVTLRCSPKSGHDTVSWYQQALGQGPQFIFQYYEEEERQRGNFPDRFSGHQFPNYSSELNVNALLLGDSALYLCASSSKRGSDTQYFGPGTRLTVL.

The chain recombines TRBV19 with TRBJ2-1, with D unresolved. Trimming took 6 bases from V and 8 from J, leaving 17 bases between them. The CDR3 is 14 residues long. Germline assignment: CDR1 LNHDA and CDR2 SQIVND (reference sequence). CDR3 residues: CASSLLTDQDEQFF. The CDR3, as DNA: TGTGCCAGTAGCTTATTGACCGACCAGGATGAGCAGTTCTTC.

The rearrangement joins TRBV3-1 (or the pseudogene TRBV3-2) to TRBJ2-5, with TRBD2 matching over 13 bases. The V gene's germline CDR1 is LGHDT and CDR2 YNNKEL (reference sequence). The CDR3 length is 16 residues. J was trimmed by 8 bases and V by 2 bases; bases with no gene match: 8. The CDR3 is CASSQPGLAGAKTQYF. The CDR3, as DNA: TGTGCCAGCAGCCAACCCGGACTAGCGGGGGCCAAAACCCAGTACTTC.

This chain links TRBV5-4 with TRBJ2-5; either TRBD1 or TRBD2 may supply D (5 bases each). CDR3 length equals 14 residues. Trimming stripped 0 bases from V and 4 bases from J, with 10 bases between. CDR1 and CDR2 from the germline V gene are SGHNT and YYREEE (reference sequence). The CDR3 sequence is CASSLVGDGETQYF. DNA for the CDR3: TGTGCCAGCAGCTTGGTGGGGGACGGAGAGACCCAGTACTTC.

Here the CDR3 reads CASTSAEAFF. CDR3 DNA: TGTGCCAGCACCTCAGCTGAAGCTTTCTTT. J is TRBJ1-1 and V is TRBV12-3 or TRBV12-4, with unresolved D. Trimming stripped 7 bases from V and 6 bases from J, with 6 bases between. The CDR3 extends over 10 amino acids.

The chain recombines TRBV11-3 with TRBJ2-1, with D tentatively TRBD1 or TRBD2 (5 bases each). The V and J ends lost 5 bases and 0 bases respectively, with 11 bases between them. The V gene's germline CDR1 is SGHNT and CDR2 YENEEA. The CDR3 extends over 15 amino acids. In DNA, the CDR3 is TGTGCCAGCAGCCCGGGACCGAGCTCCTACAATGAGCAGTTCTTC. Its protein is CASSPGPSSYNEQFF.

The rearrangement uses TRBV3-1 (or the pseudogene TRBV3-2) and TRBJ2-1; a weak D match, TRBD2 (5 bases). CDR1 is LGHDT, CDR2 YNNKEL, per germline (reference sequence). The length of the CDR3 is 18 residues. Trimming took off 1 base at V and 5 bases at J, with 21 bases between the two ends. The DNA for the CDR3 is TGTGCCAGCAGCCAAGGACCCGAGTCCCGGTGGGAGCACAATGAGCAGTTCTTC. Its protein product is CASSQGPESRWEHNEQFF.

The CDR3 sequence: CASSETGASGTEAFF. For the CDR3, the DNA is TGTGCCAGCAGCGAGACGGGGGCTTCGGGCACTGAAGCTTTCTTT. This chain uses TRBV9 with TRBJ1-1, with a tentative D call TRBD1 (6 bases). Germline CDR1 reads SGDLS; CDR2 reads YYNGEE. The CDR3 is 15 amino acids. Trimming took 3 bases from V and 4 from J, leaving 16 bases between them.

The rearrangement uses TRBV2 and TRBJ1-5, with D unresolved. The V end lost 7 bases, the J end lost 2 bases, and 12 bases lay between the germline ends. Germline V CDR1 and CDR2: SNHLY, FYNNEI. CDR3 length: 14 amino acids. CDR3 residues: CASTSVVGNQPQHF. CDR3 DNA sequence: TGTGCCAGCACCTCGGTAGTGGGCAATCAGCCCCAGCATTTT. The full variable domain, rest sourced from reference TRBV2 and TRBJ1-5, is EPEVTQTPSHQVTQMGQEVILRCVPISNHLYFYWYRQILGQKVEFLVSFYNNEISEKSEIFDDQFSVERPDGSNFTLKIRSTKLEDSAMYFCASTSVVGNQPQHFGDGTRLSIL.

This clone was recorded only once. The V gene is TRBV27, the J gene TRBJ1-5; D call uncertain. CDR1 and CDR2 (germline): MNHEY, SMNVEV (reference sequence). The germline V and J ends were trimmed by 3 bases and 0 bases, with 6 bases remaining between them. CDR3 length: 14 amino acids. The CDR3 sequence: CASSFGDSNQPQHF. DNA of the CDR3: TGTGCCAGCAGTTTTGGGGATAGCAATCAGCCCCAGCATTTT.

This chain links TRBV11-3 with TRBJ2-5; 7 bases map to TRBD1. With 5 bases clipped from V and 6 bases from J, the junction kept 15 bases outside the gene matches. Per germline, CDR1 SGHNT and CDR2 YENEEA. The CDR3 runs 16 residues. The CDR3 bases are TGTGCCAGCAGCCAGGGAAGAGGGGCAGGGGGAAAGACCCAGTACTTC. Residues: CASSQGRGAGGKTQYF.

The chain links TRBV7-9 to TRBJ1-4, with 9 bases aligning to TRBD1. V shed 5 bases, J shed 6 bases, and the junction held 4 bases outside the gene matches. This CDR3 contains 14 residues. Germline V gene data show CDR1 as SEHNR and CDR2 as FQNEAQ (reference sequence). CDR3 DNA sequence: TGTGCCAGCAGCCCGGGACAGGGACATGAAAAACTGTTTTTT. Translating it yields CASSPGQGHEKLFF.

V usage is TRBV5-1 and J usage is TRBJ2-7; the D is unclear. The germline CDR1 and CDR2 sequences are SGHRS and YFSETQ. Trimming shortened V by 4 bases and J by 5 bases, and 13 bases separated the two germline ends. This CDR3 has 13 residues. The CDR3, as DNA: TGCGCCAGCAGCCCCCTCGGAGTAAACGAGCAGTACTTC. This translates into CASSPLGVNEQYF.

The chain has TRBV27 and TRBJ1-6; D not certain. V was shortened by 2 bases and J by 9 bases, with 8 bases between the two germline ends. The CDR3 loop spans 13 amino acids. Germline assignment: CDR1 MNHEY and CDR2 SMNVEV (reference sequence). For the CDR3, the DNA is TGTGCCAGCAGTTTAACGGGGATTTCACCCCTCCACTTT. Residues: CASSLTGISPLHF.

The CDR3 here is CASSRQGASYGYTF. CDR3 DNA sequence: TGTGCCAGCAGTAGACAGGGGGCTAGCTATGGCTACACCTTC. The chain is built from TRBV2 and TRBJ1-2; 10 bases line up with TRBD1. Germline V gene sequence: CDR1 SNHLY, CDR2 FYNNEI. Losses at the gene ends were 5 bases for V and 4 bases for J; bases not matched to a gene: 4. The CDR3 is 14 residues long.